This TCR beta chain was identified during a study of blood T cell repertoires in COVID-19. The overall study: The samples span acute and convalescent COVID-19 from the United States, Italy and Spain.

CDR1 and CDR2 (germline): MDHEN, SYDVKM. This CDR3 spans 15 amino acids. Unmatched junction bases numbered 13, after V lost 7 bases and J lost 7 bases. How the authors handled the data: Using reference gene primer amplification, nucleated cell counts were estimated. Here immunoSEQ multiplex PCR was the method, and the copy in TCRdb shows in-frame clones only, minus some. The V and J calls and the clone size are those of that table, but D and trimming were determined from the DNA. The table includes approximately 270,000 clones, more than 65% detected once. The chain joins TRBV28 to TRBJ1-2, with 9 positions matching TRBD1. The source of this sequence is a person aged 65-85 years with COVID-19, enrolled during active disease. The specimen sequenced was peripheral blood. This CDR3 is CASITSTGGISGYTF. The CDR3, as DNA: TGTGCCAGCATCACTAGTACAGGGGGCATCTCTGGCTACACCTTC.